This T cell receptor beta chain was sequenced during a study of blood T cell repertoires in COVID-19. Sequenced by immunoSEQ multiplex PCR; TCRdb stores in-frame clones only, minus some. The sample has about 280,000 clones; 75% to 90% are singletons. Germline CDR1 GTSNPN, CDR2 SVGIG (reference sequence). This CDR3 contains 15 residues. The V gene end was trimmed by 2 bases and the J gene end by 0 bases; junction bases not matched to a gene: 2. Material: peripheral blood. The rearrangement uses TRBV30 and TRBJ2-2; 8 bases are a match to TRBD2. The sequence was obtained from a woman in her 50s who had recovered from COVID-19. The CDR3 is CAWSRGLANTGELFF. Here the CDR3 DNA reads TGTGCCTGGAGTCGGGGACTAGCGAACACCGGGGAGCTGTTTTTT.